The 4 T cell receptor beta chains below come from one sample, sequenced in a study of blood T cell repertoires in COVID-19. The method was immunoSEQ multiplex PCR; TCRdb's version includes in-frame clones alone and lacks a portion of them. The profile covers fewer than 500,000 clones, with 86% appearing a single time and under 1.5% taken by the ten largest. The sample comprised peripheral blood. The source is a woman in her twenties or thirties with active or convalescent COVID-19.

The CDR3 protein is CASSEPGTSVSYNEQFF. The CDR3 DNA sequence: TGTGCCAGCAGCGAGCCCGGGACTAGCGTCTCCTACAATGAGCAGTTCTTC. The chain joins TRBV5-4 to TRBJ2-1, with 10 bases matching TRBD2. V trimming: 4 bases; J trimming: 0 bases; junction bases outside the gene matches: 7. Germline-derived CDR1 and CDR2 are SGHNT and YYREEE (reference sequence). The CDR3 spans 17 residues.

J is TRBJ1-5 and V is TRBV18; 11 bases align to TRBD1. The CDR3 runs to 15 residues. Germline assignment: CDR1 KGHSH and CDR2 LQKENI. Trimming took 0 bases from V and 6 from J; bases not matched to a gene: 1. The CDR3, as DNA: TGTGCCAGCTCACCACCGGGACAGGGGGGTCAGCCCCAGCATTTT. Amino acids: CASSPPGQGGQPQHF. Supplemented by reference TRBV18 and TRBJ1-5, the full variable domain reads NAGVMQNPRHLVRRRGQEARLRCSPMKGHSHVYWYRQLPEEGLKFMVYLQKENIIDESGMPKERFSAEFPKEGPSILRIQQVVRGDSAAYFCASSPPGQGGQPQHFGDGTRLSIL.

The rearrangement joins TRBV7-6 to TRBJ2-7, with 8 bases fitting TRBD1. CDR3 length: 16 amino acids. V gave up 1 base and J gave up 6 bases; unmatched junction bases: 11. Per germline, CDR1 SGHVS and CDR2 FNYEAQ. The CDR3 sequence is CASSLGPRDRGGEQYF. The CDR3 DNA reads as TGTGCCAGCAGCTTAGGGCCCCGAGACAGGGGTGGCGAGCAGTACTTC.

The chain links TRBV19 to TRBJ2-2, with D perhaps TRBD1 (5 bases). Germline V gene sequence: CDR1 LNHDA, CDR2 SQIVND (reference sequence). The CDR3 spans 16 residues. With 2 bases removed from V and 2 bases from J, the gap between germline ends came to 12 bases. Here the CDR3 reads CASSISQGTNTGELFF. DNA of the CDR3: TGTGCCAGTAGTATAAGTCAGGGAACCAACACCGGGGAGCTGTTTTTT. Variable domain in full (rest from reference TRBV19 and TRBJ2-2): DGGITQSPKYLFRKEGQNVTLSCEQNLNHDAMYWYRQDPGQGLRLIYYSQIVNDFQKGDIAEGYSVSREKKESFPLTVTSAQKNPTAFYLCASSISQGTNTGELFFGEGSRLTVL.